This is a list of T cell receptor beta chains from one sample in a study of blood T cells in healthy people across ages. TCRdb reprocessed the 5' RACE reads via MiXCR and lists one record per CDR3 protein. Counted here are some 930,000 distinct CDR3 sequences, almost 30% occurring once; the ten biggest clones make up roughly 10%. The same sample was also used in a study of T cells of mothers and their children.

Sequencing was performed on blood. The receptors originated from a woman between 40 and 55 years old in good health. Both conserved end residues are trimmed from each CDR3. Some rows mark clone size as missing; the rest say once, few, many or name a class of expanded clone.

clone size: many; V gene: TRBV3-1; J gene: TRBJ2-1; CDR3 protein: ASSQDVGRIYNEQF
clone size: many; V gene: TRBV6-5; J gene: TRBJ1-4; CDR3 protein: ASSYRTANEKLF
clone size: many; V gene: TRBV7-2; J gene: TRBJ1-2; CDR3 protein: ASSQGQWYGYT
clone size: -; V gene: TRBV11-1; J gene: TRBJ2-2; CDR3 protein: ASSFMDRGTGELF
clone size: few; V gene: TRBV25-1; J gene: TRBJ1-4; CDR3 protein: ASSGGGEWKLF
clone size: few; V gene: TRBV6-2/TRBV6-3; J gene: TRBJ2-2; CDR3 protein: ASSYYLASPNTGELF
clone size: -; V gene: TRBV2; J gene: TRBJ2-3; CDR3 protein: ASRLDGLGGTQY
clone size: -; V gene: TRBV7-2; J gene: TRBJ2-5; CDR3 protein: ASSPGLGRQGEQY
clone size: -; V gene: TRBV11-3; J gene: TRBJ1-1; CDR3 protein: ASSLVSRPLNTEAF
clone size: -; V gene: TRBV2; J gene: TRBJ2-7; CDR3 protein: ASSGHGHPQY
clone size: many; V gene: TRBV20-1; J gene: TRBJ2-4; CDR3 protein: SARKVAKNIQY
clone size: -; V gene: TRBV12-3/TRBV12-4; J gene: TRBJ1-5; CDR3 protein: ASSLAQYQPQH
clone size: few; V gene: TRBV7-2; J gene: TRBJ2-3; CDR3 protein: ASTLAGGGTDTQY
clone size: few; V gene: TRBV11-2; J gene: TRBJ1-2; CDR3 protein: ASSLVGTGHGYT
clone size: -; V gene: TRBV28; J gene: TRBJ2-7; CDR3 protein: ASRREAYEQY
clone size: -; V gene: TRBV27; J gene: TRBJ2-2; CDR3 protein: ASCGETNTGELF
clone size: -; V gene: TRBV10-3; J gene: TRBJ2-5; CDR3 protein: AISGRGDQETQY
clone size: -; V gene: TRBV14; J gene: TRBJ2-1; CDR3 protein: ASSQGFVETQF
clone size: -; V gene: TRBV5-1; J gene: TRBJ1-2; CDR3 protein: ASRSRQGNYGYT
clone size: few; V gene: TRBV27; J gene: TRBJ2-7; CDR3 protein: ASRELDGGAAAGEQY
clone size: -; V gene: TRBV11-3; J gene: TRBJ2-5; CDR3 protein: ASSGQAEGPRETQY
clone size: few; V gene: TRBV28; J gene: TRBJ1-5; CDR3 protein: ASRSQGVYQPQH
clone size: many; V gene: TRBV18; J gene: TRBJ2-1; CDR3 protein: ASSPPGRAYNEQF
clone size: -; V gene: TRBV27; J gene: TRBJ2-7; CDR3 protein: ASSAGLKGGSYEQY
clone size: few; V gene: TRBV7-2; J gene: TRBJ2-3; CDR3 protein: ASSLGGAGGADTQY
clone size: -; V gene: TRBV4-3; J gene: TRBJ2-2; CDR3 protein: ASSQEDSLNTGELF
clone size: -; V gene: TRBV18; J gene: TRBJ2-7; CDR3 protein: ASSLETAPYEQY
clone size: many; V gene: TRBV7-2; J gene: TRBJ1-2; CDR3 protein: ASSWYPEDYGYT
clone size: few; V gene: TRBV4-1; J gene: TRBJ1-2; CDR3 protein: ASSQREGQTNYGYT
clone size: -; V gene: TRBV7-3; J gene: TRBJ2-7; CDR3 protein: ASSPKGGAEQY
clone size: -; V gene: TRBV7-2; J gene: TRBJ1-2; CDR3 protein: ASSPDRAYDYT
clone size: -; V gene: TRBV28; J gene: TRBJ2-3; CDR3 protein: ASSLSQGRGRTDTQY
clone size: -; V gene: TRBV6-6; J gene: TRBJ2-1; CDR3 protein: ASSYSGTGGHKQF
clone size: few; V gene: TRBV19; J gene: TRBJ2-5; CDR3 protein: ASSRASGSQETQY
clone size: -; V gene: TRBV7-2; J gene: TRBJ2-3; CDR3 protein: ASSSRRGAIDTQY
clone size: -; V gene: TRBV12-3/TRBV12-4; J gene: TRBJ2-6; CDR3 protein: ASTPGLAVSGANVLT
clone size: -; V gene: TRBV20-1; J gene: TRBJ2-1; CDR3 protein: SARWGLQETQF
clone size: -; V gene: TRBV16; J gene: TRBJ2-1; CDR3 protein: ASNRLAGDNEQF
clone size: -; V gene: TRBV20-1; J gene: TRBJ2-3; CDR3 protein: SAMGLAGAENTQY
clone size: few; V gene: TRBV27; J gene: TRBJ1-2; CDR3 protein: ASSLGNNYGYT
clone size: many; V gene: TRBV7-2; J gene: TRBJ1-5; CDR3 protein: ASSLDRGNQPQH
clone size: -; V gene: TRBV20-1; J gene: TRBJ2-7; CDR3 protein: SASHPEPFSYEQY
clone size: few; V gene: TRBV6-2/TRBV6-3; J gene: TRBJ2-1; CDR3 protein: ASMDVQSYNEQF
clone size: -; V gene: TRBV4-1; J gene: TRBJ2-5; CDR3 protein: ASSQDRLAGNNEQY
clone size: -; V gene: TRBV7-9; J gene: TRBJ1-6; CDR3 protein: ASSSGQGAGNSPLH
clone size: many; V gene: TRBV5-4; J gene: TRBJ2-7; CDR3 protein: ASSSGLGYEQY
clone size: -; V gene: TRBV6-1; J gene: TRBJ2-3; CDR3 protein: ASSPLAVGGLGDTQY
clone size: once; V gene: TRBV14; J gene: TRBJ2-7; CDR3 protein: ASSYYSGGHNEQY
clone size: -; V gene: TRBV7-3; J gene: TRBJ2-5; CDR3 protein: ASSQNFAETQY
clone size: few; V gene: TRBV2; J gene: TRBJ2-5; CDR3 protein: ASKRAPPTQY
clone size: -; V gene: TRBV14; J gene: TRBJ2-5; CDR3 protein: ASSQGREGSTQY
clone size: many; V gene: TRBV6-2/TRBV6-3; J gene: TRBJ2-7; CDR3 protein: ASSYMTFISGSYEQY
clone size: few; V gene: TRBV28; J gene: TRBJ2-1; CDR3 protein: ASTWGRGSYNEQF
clone size: -; V gene: TRBV7-3; J gene: TRBJ1-2; CDR3 protein: ASSLTLAGDGYT
clone size: few; V gene: TRBV18; J gene: TRBJ2-1; CDR3 protein: ASSPPFSGGGEQF
clone size: few; V gene: TRBV6-1; J gene: TRBJ1-6; CDR3 protein: ASSESGQSPLH